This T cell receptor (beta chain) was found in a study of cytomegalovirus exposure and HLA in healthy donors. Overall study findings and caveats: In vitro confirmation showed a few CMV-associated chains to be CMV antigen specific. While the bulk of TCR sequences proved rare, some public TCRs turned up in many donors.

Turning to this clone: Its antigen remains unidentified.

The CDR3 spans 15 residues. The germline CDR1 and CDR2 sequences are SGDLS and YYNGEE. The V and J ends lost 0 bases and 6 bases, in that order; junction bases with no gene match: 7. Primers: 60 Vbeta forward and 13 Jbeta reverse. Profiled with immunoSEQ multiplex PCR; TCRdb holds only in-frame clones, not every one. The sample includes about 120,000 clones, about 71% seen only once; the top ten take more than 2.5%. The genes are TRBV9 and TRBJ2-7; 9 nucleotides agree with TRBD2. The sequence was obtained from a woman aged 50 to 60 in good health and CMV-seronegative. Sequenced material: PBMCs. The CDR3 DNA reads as TGTGCCAGCAGCGTAGGGTCTCTAGCGGGAAGCGAGCAGTACTTC. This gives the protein CASSVGSLAGSEQYF.